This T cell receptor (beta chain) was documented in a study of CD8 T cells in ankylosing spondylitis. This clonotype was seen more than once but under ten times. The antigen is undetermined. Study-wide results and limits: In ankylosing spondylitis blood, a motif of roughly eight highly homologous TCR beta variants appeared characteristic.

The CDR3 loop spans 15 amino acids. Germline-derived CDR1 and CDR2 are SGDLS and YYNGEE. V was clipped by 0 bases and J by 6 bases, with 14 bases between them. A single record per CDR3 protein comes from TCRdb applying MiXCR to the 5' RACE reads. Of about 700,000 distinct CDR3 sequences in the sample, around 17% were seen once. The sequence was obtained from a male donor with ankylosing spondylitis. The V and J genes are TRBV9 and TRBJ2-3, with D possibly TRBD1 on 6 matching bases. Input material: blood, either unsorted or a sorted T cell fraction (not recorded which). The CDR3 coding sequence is TGTGCCAGCAGCGTAGCCGGCAGTCAGGGGGATACGCAGTATTTT. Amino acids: CASSVAGSQGDTQYF. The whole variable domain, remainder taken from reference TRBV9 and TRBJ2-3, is DSGVTQTPKHLITATGQRVTLRCSPRSGDLSVYWYQQSLDQGLQFLIQYYNGEERAKGNILERFSAQQFPDLHSELNLSSLELGDSALYFCASSVAGSQGDTQYFGPGTRLTVL.